A selection of T cell receptor beta chains follows, all from one sample in a study of blood T cell repertoires in COVID-19. TCRdb's copy holds only in-frame clones and misses some; the assay was immunoSEQ multiplex PCR. The sample consists of about 94,000 clones, 65% to 85% of them appearing once. The sample taken for sequencing was peripheral blood. Receptors originate from a man between 60 and 75 years old with acute or convalescent COVID-19. Each CDR3 is given without its conserved first and last residue. A D gene is named only where the DNA matches it firmly. The size entry is marked missing in some rows and otherwise reads once, few, many or a size class.

D gene	clone size	V gene	CDR3 protein
.	once	TRBV18	ASSPGAVTEAF
.	once	TRBV6-1	ASSETQTNTNYGYT
TRBD1	.	TRBV7-9	ASSQTGSILF
.	.	TRBV2	ASEQGNAKKLF
TRBD1	.	TRBV9	ASSEGTAYGYT
.	.	TRBV9	ASSALGLPSYEQY
TRBD1	once	TRBV5-1	ASSVGQTYEQY
.	.	TRBV5-6	ASSILAGQAKNIQY
.	.	TRBV7-2	ASSLLLPYEQY
.	.	TRBV12-3/TRBV12-4	ASQFRRNTEAF
TRBD1	.	TRBV27	ASSSGQGGSYGYT
TRBD1	.	TRBV19	ASSLSPGQGHSGANVLT
.	.	TRBV5-6	ASSLEGNLNGYT
.	once	TRBV5-5	ASQAGANTGELF
.	few	TRBV12-5	ASGMEGTGEQY
.	.	TRBV4-1	ASSQSLMFSYNEQF
.	few	TRBV4-1	ASSQGLARAFGSPLH
.	once	TRBV10-3	AISLTVPGANVLT
.	.	TRBV5-1	ASSSTGNTEAF
TRBD1	.	TRBV5-1	ASSFSTGTGDHEQY
.	.	TRBV9	ASSPREGSYNSPLH
.	.	TRBV19	ASTLGGGLDTEAF
TRBD1	once	TRBV5-1	ASSLARTGAGGTEAF
.	once	TRBV3-1/TRBV3-2	ASSQDILQNYGYT
TRBD1	.	TRBV7-9	ASSLAVGTGAEKLF
TRBD1	.	TRBV7-8	ASSSGDRVTNEKLF
.	.	TRBV12-3/TRBV12-4	ASSLEGLTEAF
.	.	TRBV28	AIEAKGQGYT
.	.	TRBV28	ASSLPRTEAF
.	.	TRBV4-1	ASSPEDSANQPQH
.	few	TRBV5-4	ASTESGNSYEQF
TRBD1	once	TRBV5-1	ASSSGGSTNEKLF
.	few	TRBV9	ASSIQGGFYNEQF
TRBD1	.	TRBV5-1	ASSRTGGDTIY
.	.	TRBV24-1	ATSDYQGSSGANVLT
TRBD1	.	TRBV9	ASSVGDRPFNEQY
TRBD2	.	TRBV7-3	ASSPGLVSDTQY
.	.	TRBV4-1	ASSQEVGGGARAF
TRBD1	.	TRBV6-5	ASSYATGANTGELF
.	few	TRBV3-1/TRBV3-2	ASSIQTGSYT
.	.	TRBV11-2	ASRLGQNTEAF
.	.	TRBV24-1	ATSDLEGDGYT
.	.	TRBV19	ASSIATDPYEQY
.	once	TRBV12-5	ASGPDGSLFTDTQY
.	.	TRBV4-1	ASSQDATRARSYEQY
TRBD1	.	TRBV6-5	ASKRDRQSFSGAF
TRBD2	.	TRBV19	ASSGTIRETQY
.	.	TRBV12-3/TRBV12-4	ASRRGETQY
.	.	TRBV20-1	SAPVNTEAF
.	.	TRBV6-5	ASSPDFYEQY
TRBD2	few	TRBV7-2	ASSLILAGHEQY
TRBD1	.	TRBV19	AVGTATSGYT
.	.	TRBV29-1	SVEHRESYEQY
TRBD1	.	TRBV11-3	ASSSGQGYETQY
TRBD1	.	TRBV29-1	SVVGMWGQSDDEQF
.	.	TRBV2	ASTRDSGELF
TRBD2	.	TRBV9	ASSERLAGGNTGELF
TRBD1	.	TRBV7-8	ASSPLGTGDGPQH
TRBD1	.	TRBV6-5	ASSFQTGGYNEQF